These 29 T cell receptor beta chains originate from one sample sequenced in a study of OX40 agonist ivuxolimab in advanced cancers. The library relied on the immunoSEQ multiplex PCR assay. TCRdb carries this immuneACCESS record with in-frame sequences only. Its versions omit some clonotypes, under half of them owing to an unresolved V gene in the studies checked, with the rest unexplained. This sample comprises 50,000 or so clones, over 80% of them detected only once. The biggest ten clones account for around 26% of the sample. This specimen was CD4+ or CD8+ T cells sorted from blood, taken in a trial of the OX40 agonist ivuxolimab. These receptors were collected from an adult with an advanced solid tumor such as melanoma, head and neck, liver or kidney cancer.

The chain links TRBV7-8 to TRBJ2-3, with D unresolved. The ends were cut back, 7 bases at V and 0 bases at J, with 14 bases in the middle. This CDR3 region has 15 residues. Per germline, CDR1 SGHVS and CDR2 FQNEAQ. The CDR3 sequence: CASIHIHSSTDTQYF. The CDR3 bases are TGTGCCAGCATACACATTCACTCTAGCACAGATACGCAGTATTTT.

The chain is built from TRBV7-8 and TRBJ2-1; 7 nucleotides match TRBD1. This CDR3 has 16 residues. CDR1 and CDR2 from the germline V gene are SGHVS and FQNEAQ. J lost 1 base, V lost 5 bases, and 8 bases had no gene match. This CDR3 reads CASSSRQGESYNEQFF. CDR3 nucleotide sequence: TGTGCCAGCAGCAGTAGACAGGGTGAATCCTACAATGAGCAGTTCTTC.

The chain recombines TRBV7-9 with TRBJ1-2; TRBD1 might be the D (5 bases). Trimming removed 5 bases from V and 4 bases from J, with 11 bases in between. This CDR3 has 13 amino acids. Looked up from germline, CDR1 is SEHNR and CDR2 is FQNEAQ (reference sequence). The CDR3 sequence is CASSPTGTYGYTF. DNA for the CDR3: TGTGCCAGCAGCCCCACAGGAACCTATGGCTACACCTTC.

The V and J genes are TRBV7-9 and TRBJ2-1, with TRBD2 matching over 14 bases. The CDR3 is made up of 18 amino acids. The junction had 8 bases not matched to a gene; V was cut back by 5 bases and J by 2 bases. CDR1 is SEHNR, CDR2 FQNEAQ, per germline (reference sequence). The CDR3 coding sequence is TGTGCCAGCAGCCTGACTAGCGGGAGGGTGAGCCCCTACAATGAGCAGTTCTTC. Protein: CASSLTSGRVSPYNEQFF.

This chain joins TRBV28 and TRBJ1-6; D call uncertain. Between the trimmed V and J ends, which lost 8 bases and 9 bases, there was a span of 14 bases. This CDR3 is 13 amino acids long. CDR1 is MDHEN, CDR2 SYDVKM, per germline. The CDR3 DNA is TGTGCCAGCTCGAGGGCGACACTTTCACCCCTCCACTTT. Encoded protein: CASSRATLSPLHF.

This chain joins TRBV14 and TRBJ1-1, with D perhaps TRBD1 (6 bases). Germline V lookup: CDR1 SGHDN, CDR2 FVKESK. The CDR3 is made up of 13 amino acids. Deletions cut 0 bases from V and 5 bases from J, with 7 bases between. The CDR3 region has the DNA TGTGCCAGCAGCCAAGAGAGGGGGACTGAAGCTTTCTTT. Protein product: CASSQERGTEAFF.

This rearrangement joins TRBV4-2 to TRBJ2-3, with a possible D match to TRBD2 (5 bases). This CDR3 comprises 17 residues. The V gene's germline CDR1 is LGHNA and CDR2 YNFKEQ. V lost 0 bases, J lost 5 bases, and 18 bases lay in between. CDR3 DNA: TGTGCCAGCAGCCAAGATGCTAGCCTCCTAGGAGGAGATACGCAGTATTTT. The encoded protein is CASSQDASLLGGDTQYF.

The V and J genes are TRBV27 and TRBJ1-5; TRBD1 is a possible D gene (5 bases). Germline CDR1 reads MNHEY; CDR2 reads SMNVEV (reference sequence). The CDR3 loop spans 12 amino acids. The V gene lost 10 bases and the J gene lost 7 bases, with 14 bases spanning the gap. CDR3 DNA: TGTGCCACCTCTACCCCAGGGCAGCCCCAGCATTTT. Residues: CATSTPGQPQHF.

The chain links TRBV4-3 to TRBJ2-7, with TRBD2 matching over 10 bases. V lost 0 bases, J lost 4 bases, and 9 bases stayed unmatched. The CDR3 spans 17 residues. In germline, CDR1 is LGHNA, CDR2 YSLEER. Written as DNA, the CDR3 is TGCGCCAGCAGCCAAGATAGGCTAGCGGGAGTGCCGTACGAGCAGTACTTC. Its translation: CASSQDRLAGVPYEQYF.

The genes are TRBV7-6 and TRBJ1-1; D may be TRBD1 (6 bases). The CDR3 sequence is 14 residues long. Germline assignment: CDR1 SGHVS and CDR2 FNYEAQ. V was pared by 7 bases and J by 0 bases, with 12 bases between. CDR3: CASTSDRLNTEAFF. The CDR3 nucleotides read TGTGCCAGCACCTCTGACAGGCTGAACACTGAAGCTTTCTTT.

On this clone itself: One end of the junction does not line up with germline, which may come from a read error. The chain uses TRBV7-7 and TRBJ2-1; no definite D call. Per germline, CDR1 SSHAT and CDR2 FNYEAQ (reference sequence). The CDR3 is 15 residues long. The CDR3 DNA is TGTGCTAGCAGCTTAGAAGTGGGCCCTAACAATGAGCAGTTCTTC. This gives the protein CASSLEVGPNNEQFF.

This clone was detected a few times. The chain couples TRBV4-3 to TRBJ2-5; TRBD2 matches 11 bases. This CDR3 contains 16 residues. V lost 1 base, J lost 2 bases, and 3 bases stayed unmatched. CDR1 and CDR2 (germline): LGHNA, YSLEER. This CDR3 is CASSQGGTSGQETQYF. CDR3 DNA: TGCGCCAGCAGCCAAGGGGGGACTAGCGGACAAGAGACCCAGTACTTC.

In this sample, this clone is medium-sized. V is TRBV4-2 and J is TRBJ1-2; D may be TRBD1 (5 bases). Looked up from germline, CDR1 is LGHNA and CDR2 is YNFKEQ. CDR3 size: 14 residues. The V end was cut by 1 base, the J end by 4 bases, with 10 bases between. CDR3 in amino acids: CASSQGDGTYGYTF. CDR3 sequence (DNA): TGTGCCAGCAGCCAAGGGGACGGGACCTATGGCTACACCTTC.

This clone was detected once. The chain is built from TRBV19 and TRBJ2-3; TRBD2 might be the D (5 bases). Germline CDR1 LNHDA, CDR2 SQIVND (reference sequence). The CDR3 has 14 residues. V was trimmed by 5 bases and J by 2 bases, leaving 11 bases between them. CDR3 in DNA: TGTGCCAGTAGTGGATCGGGATCCACAGATACGCAGTATTTT. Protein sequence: CASSGSGSTDTQYF. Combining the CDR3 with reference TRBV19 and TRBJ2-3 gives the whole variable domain DGGITQSPKYLFRKEGQNVTLSCEQNLNHDAMYWYRQDPGQGLRLIYYSQIVNDFQKGDIAEGYSVSREKKESFPLTVTSAQKNPTAFYLCASSGSGSTDTQYFGPGTRLTVL.

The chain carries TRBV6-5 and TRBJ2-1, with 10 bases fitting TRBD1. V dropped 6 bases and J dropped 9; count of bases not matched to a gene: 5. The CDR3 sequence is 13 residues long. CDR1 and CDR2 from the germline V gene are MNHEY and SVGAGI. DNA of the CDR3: TGTGCCAGCAGAGAGGGACAGGGGATTGAGCAGTTCTTC. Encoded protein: CASREGQGIEQFF.

The CDR3 reads CASSLGLTDTQYF. In nucleotides, the CDR3 is TGTGCCAGCAGCTTGGGCTTGACAGATACGCAGTATTTT. V and J are TRBV5-4 and TRBJ2-3; D is uncertain. Germline V gene lookup returns CDR1 SGHNT and CDR2 YYREEE (reference sequence). The ends were cut back, 0 bases at V and 3 bases at J, with 5 bases in the middle. The CDR3 sequence is 13 residues long.

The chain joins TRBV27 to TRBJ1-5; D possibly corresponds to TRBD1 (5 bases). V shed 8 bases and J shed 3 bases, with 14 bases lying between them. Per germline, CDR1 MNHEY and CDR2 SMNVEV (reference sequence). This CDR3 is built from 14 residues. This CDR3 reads CASGSRGVNQPQHF. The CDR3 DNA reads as TGTGCCAGCGGGTCTCGGGGGGTCAATCAGCCCCAGCATTTT.

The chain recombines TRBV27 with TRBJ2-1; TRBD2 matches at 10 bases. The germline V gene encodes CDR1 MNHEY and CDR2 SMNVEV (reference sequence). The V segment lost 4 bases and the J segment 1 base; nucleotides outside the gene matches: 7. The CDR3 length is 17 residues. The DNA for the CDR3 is TGTGCCAGCAGTTCCTACGAGCGGGAGGGATCCTACAATGAGCAGTTCTTC. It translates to CASSSYEREGSYNEQFF.

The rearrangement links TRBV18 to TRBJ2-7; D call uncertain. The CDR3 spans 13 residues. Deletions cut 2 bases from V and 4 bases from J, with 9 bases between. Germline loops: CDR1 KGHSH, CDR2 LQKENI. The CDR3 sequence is CASSPISEYEQYF. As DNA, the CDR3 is TGTGCCAGCTCACCAATTTCCGAGTACGAGCAGTACTTC.

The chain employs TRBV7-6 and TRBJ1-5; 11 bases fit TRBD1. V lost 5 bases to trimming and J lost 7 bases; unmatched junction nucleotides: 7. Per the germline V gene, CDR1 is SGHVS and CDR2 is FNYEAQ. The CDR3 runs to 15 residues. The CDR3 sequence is CASSARDRGDQPQHF. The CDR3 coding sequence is TGTGCCAGCAGCGCGAGGGACAGGGGGGACCAGCCCCAGCATTTT.

The CDR3, as DNA: TGCGCCAGCAGCCACCCCAGGACGGAATCCACAGATACGCAGTATTTT. This codes for CASSHPRTESTDTQYF. The chain couples TRBV4-1 to TRBJ2-3; D ambiguous. CDR3 size: 16 residues. Per the germline V gene, CDR1 is MGHRA and CDR2 is YSYEKL. Deletions cut 3 bases from V and 2 bases from J, with 15 bases between.

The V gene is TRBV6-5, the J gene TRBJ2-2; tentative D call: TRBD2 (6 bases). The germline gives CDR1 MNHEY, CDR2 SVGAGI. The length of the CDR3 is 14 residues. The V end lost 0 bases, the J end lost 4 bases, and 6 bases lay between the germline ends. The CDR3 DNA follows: TGTGCCAGCAGTTACTCCGGGGGCACCGGGGAGCTGTTTTTT. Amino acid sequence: CASSYSGGTGELFF.

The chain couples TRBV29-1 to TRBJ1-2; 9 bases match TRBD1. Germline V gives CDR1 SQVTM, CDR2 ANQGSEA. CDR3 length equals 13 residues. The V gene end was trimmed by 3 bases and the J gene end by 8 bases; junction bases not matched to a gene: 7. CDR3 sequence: CSVEGQGTKGYTF. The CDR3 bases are TGCAGCGTTGAGGGACAGGGTACCAAGGGCTACACCTTC.

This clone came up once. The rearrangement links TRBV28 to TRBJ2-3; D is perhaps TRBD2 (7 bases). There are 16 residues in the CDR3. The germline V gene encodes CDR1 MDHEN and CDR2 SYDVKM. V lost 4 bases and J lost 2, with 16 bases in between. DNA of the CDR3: TGTGCCAGCAGTTCGGGCGGGGGCGACCTCACAGATACGCAGTATTTT. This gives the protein CASSSGGGDLTDTQYF.

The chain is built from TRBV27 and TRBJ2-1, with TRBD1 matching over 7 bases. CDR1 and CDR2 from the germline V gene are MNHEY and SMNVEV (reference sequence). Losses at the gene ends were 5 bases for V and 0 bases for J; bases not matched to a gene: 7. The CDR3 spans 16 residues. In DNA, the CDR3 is TGTGCCAGCAGTGGGGACAGATTGAGCTCCTACAATGAGCAGTTCTTC. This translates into CASSGDRLSSYNEQFF.

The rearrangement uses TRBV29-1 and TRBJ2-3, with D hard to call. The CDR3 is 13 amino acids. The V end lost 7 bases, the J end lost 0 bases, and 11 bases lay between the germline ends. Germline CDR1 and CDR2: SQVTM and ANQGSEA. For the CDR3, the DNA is TGCAGCGCTCCAGGAACTAGCACAGATACGCAGTATTTT. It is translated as CSAPGTSTDTQYF.

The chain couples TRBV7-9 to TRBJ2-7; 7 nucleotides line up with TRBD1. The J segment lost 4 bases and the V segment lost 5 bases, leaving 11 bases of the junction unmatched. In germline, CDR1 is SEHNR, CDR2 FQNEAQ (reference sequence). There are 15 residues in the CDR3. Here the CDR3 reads CASSGRQGVGYEQYF. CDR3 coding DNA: TGTGCCAGCAGCGGGCGACAGGGTGTGGGTTACGAGCAGTACTTC.

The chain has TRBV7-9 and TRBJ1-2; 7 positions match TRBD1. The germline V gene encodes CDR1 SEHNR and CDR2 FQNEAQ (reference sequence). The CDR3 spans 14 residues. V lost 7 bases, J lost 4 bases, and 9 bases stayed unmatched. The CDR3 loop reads CASTSPTGIYGYTF. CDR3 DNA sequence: TGTGCCAGCACCTCACCGACAGGGATCTATGGCTACACCTTC. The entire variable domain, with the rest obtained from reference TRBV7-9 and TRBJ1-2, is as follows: DTGVSQNPRHKITKRGQNVTFRCDPISEHNRLYWYRQTLGQGPEFLTYFQNEAQLEKSRLLSDRFSAERPKGSFSTLEIQRTEQGDSAMYLCASTSPTGIYGYTFGSGTRLTVV.

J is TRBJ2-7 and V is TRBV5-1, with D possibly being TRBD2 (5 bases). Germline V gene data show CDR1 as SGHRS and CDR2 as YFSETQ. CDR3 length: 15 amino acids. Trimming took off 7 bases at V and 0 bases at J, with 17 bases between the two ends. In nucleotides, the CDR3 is TGCGCCAGCTCCCCCTCGAGGACTGCCTCCTACGAGCAGTACTTC. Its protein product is CASSPSRTASYEQYF.